Sequencing of this T cell receptor beta chain was carried out in a study of shared clonotypes between healthy human individuals. The CD4+ fraction was divided into a CD45RA+ naive subset and a CD45RA-negative memory subset. The V and J ends lost 0 bases and 8 bases respectively, with 8 bases between them. Germline V gene data show CDR1 as SGHRS and CDR2 as YFSETQ. This CDR3 spans 12 amino acids. Study-wide points: Around 4.7% of naive CD4 clonotypes were shared across several donors. The authors sampled blood alone, and tissue repertoires likely differ.

TCRdb's table, derived via immunoSEQ multiplex PCR, lists solely in-frame clones and lacks some. The repertoire holds some 550,000 clones, with more than 95% as singletons. About this clone: Its target is not known.

The chain couples TRBV5-1 to TRBJ1-1, with a weak D call TRBD1 (6 bases). The sequence derives from a woman aged 25 to 39 in good health. Specimen: naive CD4+ T cells sorted from blood. Subset reported: CD45RA+ positively selected. CDR3 sequence: CASSLVQGEAFF. In DNA form, the CDR3 reads TGCGCCAGCAGCTTGGTGCAGGGGGAAGCTTTCTTT.